This T cell receptor (beta chain) was captured in a study of T cell clusters in autoimmune cytopenias. Frequency places this clonotype as medium-sized. Its target is unknown. Some 39,000 genome equivalents of blood DNA were amplified for TRB. Regarding the study as a whole: Exclusive TRB clusters were around 2.9-fold more numerous in healthy donors than in active autoimmune hepatitis.

One tube held mixed TRB-A and TRB-B primer pools for touch-down PCR. TCRdb processed the multiplex PCR reads again and assigns one entry to each CDR3 protein, with no DNA. This table holds several thousand distinct CDR3 sequences. These data are also associated with another study on T cell repertoires in aging, cancer and after chemotherapy. Turning to that study: The whole study produced a dataset of about 8.8 million TCR reads. Untreated cancer patients had significantly lower blood TCR diversity than age-matched healthy donors. Rebound thymic output was suggested by rising median generation probability during chemotherapy in each cancer cohort.

Sequencing was performed on peripheral blood. The TCR was taken from a human donor in good health.

This chain's CDR3 is CSVGDDRDDYGYTF. This chain connects TRBV29-1 to TRBJ1-2; the D call of TRBD1 rests on TCRdb alone, since no DNA is present to check it. The CDR3 consists of 14 residues. Looked up from germline, CDR1 is SQVTM and CDR2 is ANQGSEA.